The sequence of this T cell receptor (beta chain) was determined in a study of blood T cell repertoires in COVID-19. The overall study: Spain, Italy and the United States supplied samples that represented acute and convalescent COVID-19. T cells, B-cell-depleted T cells, or PBMCs provided the cDNA or gDNA that served as material.

The table came from immunoSEQ multiplex PCR; TCRdb's copy has only in-frame clones and leaves some out. The data contain some 76,000 clones, roughly 84% of them singletons. The CDR3 consists of 18 residues. The germline gives CDR1 LGHNA, CDR2 YSLEER. V was clipped by 0 bases and J by 6 bases; unmatched bases: 10. The source is a woman between 18 and 30 years old with acute or convalescent COVID-19. Sequenced material: peripheral blood. This chain links TRBV4-3 with TRBJ2-2; TRBD2 aligns across 10 bases. CDR3 DNA: TGCGCCAGCAGCCAAGAGTATGGCCTAGCGGGAGACTCCGGGGAGCTGTTTTTT. This sequence encodes CASSQEYGLAGDSGELFF.